This is a list of T cell receptor beta chains from one sample in a study of shared clonotypes between healthy human individuals. TCRdb keeps only in-frame clones here, not all; method: immunoSEQ multiplex PCR. The sample shows about 470,000 clones, around 79% of them seen only once. Input material: PBMCs. These receptors were obtained from a woman aged 40-49 years in good health. Some clones in this sample may be carry-over from other donors' samples. Each CDR3 is given with its conserved first and last residue. A D gene is named only where the DNA matches it firmly. Size is stated for part of the rows, as once, few or many counts, or as a class when the clone is expanded.

CDR3 protein: CASSQPFPGQGVYGYTF
CDR3 DNA: TGCGCCAGCAGCCAGCCTTTCCCGGGACAGGGGGTCTATGGCTACACCTTC
J gene: TRBJ1-2
V gene: TRBV4-1
D gene: TRBD1
clone size: .

CDR3 protein: CASSQGTGEKGLEIDTQYF
CDR3 DNA: TGCGCCAGCAGCCAAGGGACAGGGGAGAAAGGACTAGAGATAGATACGCAGTATTTT
J gene: TRBJ2-3
V gene: TRBV4-3
D gene: TRBD1
clone size: .

CDR3 protein: CATSRGWGDTGELFF
CDR3 DNA: TGTGCCACCAGCAGAGGGTGGGGGGACACCGGGGAGCTGTTTTTT
J gene: TRBJ2-2
V gene: TRBV15
D gene: .
clone size: .

CDR3 protein: CASSRGTGGYEQYF
CDR3 DNA: TGCGCCAGCAGCCGAGGGACAGGGGGTTACGAGCAGTACTTC
J gene: TRBJ2-7
V gene: TRBV4-1
D gene: TRBD1
clone size: .

CDR3 protein: CASSFWGVDQPQHF
CDR3 DNA: TGTGCCAGCAGTTTCTGGGGGGTAGATCAGCCCCAGCATTTT
J gene: TRBJ1-5
V gene: TRBV28
D gene: .
clone size: .

CDR3 protein: CASSPRLAGGTDTQYF
CDR3 DNA: TGTGCCAGCAGCCCCCGACTAGCGGGAGGTACAGATACGCAGTATTTT
J gene: TRBJ2-3
V gene: TRBV7-8
D gene: TRBD2
clone size: .

CDR3 protein: CASSSVAEETQYF
CDR3 DNA: TGCGCCAGCAGCTCAGTGGCGGAAGAGACCCAGTACTTC
J gene: TRBJ2-5
V gene: TRBV5-1
D gene: .
clone size: .

CDR3 protein: CASSRGSEAFF
CDR3 DNA: TGCGCCAGCAGTCGGGGCTCTGAAGCTTTCTTT
J gene: TRBJ1-1
V gene: TRBV23-1
D gene: .
clone size: .

CDR3 protein: CASSDKASGEQYF
CDR3 DNA: TGTGCCAGCAGTGACAAGGCTAGCGGCGAGCAGTACTTC
J gene: TRBJ2-7
V gene: TRBV6-4
D gene: TRBD2
clone size: .

CDR3 protein: CASSLAGGPTDTQYF
CDR3 DNA: TGTGCCAGCAGCTTAGCGGGAGGGCCGACAGATACGCAGTATTTT
J gene: TRBJ2-3
V gene: TRBV7-2
D gene: TRBD2
clone size: .

CDR3 protein: CASGLNGPQETQYF
CDR3 DNA: TGTGCTAGTGGTTTAAACGGGCCTCAAGAGACCCAGTACTTC
J gene: TRBJ2-5
V gene: TRBV12-5
D gene: .
clone size: .

CDR3 protein: CASSRGLDEKLFF
CDR3 DNA: TGTGCCAGCAGCAGGGGGCTGGATGAAAAACTGTTTTTT
J gene: TRBJ1-4
V gene: TRBV2
D gene: TRBD1
clone size: .

CDR3 protein: CASSSTPQGVDLGYTF
CDR3 DNA: TGTGCCAGCAGCTCTACCCCCCAGGGGGTAGATCTTGGCTACACCTTC
J gene: TRBJ1-2
V gene: TRBV7-2
D gene: TRBD1
clone size: .

CDR3 protein: CASSLVPSGSYEQFF
CDR3 DNA: TGTGCCAGCAGCTTAGTTCCCAGCGGGAGTTATGAGCAGTTCTTC
J gene: TRBJ2-1
V gene: TRBV7-2
D gene: TRBD2
clone size: .

CDR3 protein: CASSADGVTGELFF
CDR3 DNA: TGTGCCAGCAGCGCGGACGGGGTCACCGGGGAGCTGTTTTTT
J gene: TRBJ2-2
V gene: TRBV11-3
D gene: .
clone size: .

CDR3 protein: CASSLGGPPEEKLFF
CDR3 DNA: TGTGCCAGTAGCCTTGGGGGCCCACCGGAGGAAAAACTGTTTTTT
J gene: TRBJ1-4
V gene: TRBV19
D gene: .
clone size: .

CDR3 protein: CASSPDRGKYGYTF
CDR3 DNA: TGTGCCAGCAGTCCGGACAGGGGGAAGTATGGCTACACCTTC
J gene: TRBJ1-2
V gene: TRBV2
D gene: TRBD1
clone size: .

CDR3 protein: CASRDLRSRGNQPQHF
CDR3 DNA: TGTGCCAGCAGGGATCTGCGTAGTCGGGGGAATCAGCCCCAGCATTTT
J gene: TRBJ1-5
V gene: TRBV28
D gene: .
clone size: .

CDR3 protein: CATSTDRGSGNTIYF
CDR3 DNA: TGTGCCACCAGCACCGACAGGGGATCTGGAAACACCATATATTTT
J gene: TRBJ1-3
V gene: TRBV15
D gene: TRBD1
clone size: .

CDR3 protein: CASTPYSNQPQHF
CDR3 DNA: TGTGCCAGCACCCCCTATAGCAATCAGCCCCAGCATTTT
J gene: TRBJ1-5
V gene: TRBV28
D gene: .
clone size: .

CDR3 protein: CASSARTSQVFQFF
CDR3 DNA: TGTGCCAGCAGTGCGAGGACTAGCCAGGTATTCCAGTTCTTC
J gene: TRBJ2-1
V gene: TRBV28
D gene: TRBD2
clone size: .

CDR3 protein: CASSLSGRFTGELFF
CDR3 DNA: TGTGCCAGCAGTTTATCAGGACGATTCACCGGGGAGCTGTTTTTT
J gene: TRBJ2-2
V gene: TRBV28
D gene: .
clone size: .

CDR3 protein: CASSLKGRGNNEQFF
CDR3 DNA: TGTGCCAGCAGCTTAAAGGGTCGGGGAAACAATGAGCAGTTCTTC
J gene: TRBJ2-1
V gene: TRBV7-8
D gene: .
clone size: .

CDR3 protein: CASSRERDLTYEQYF
CDR3 DNA: TGTGCCAGCAGCCGAGAGCGGGACCTAACCTACGAGCAGTACTTC
J gene: TRBJ2-7
V gene: TRBV11-2
D gene: TRBD2
clone size: .

CDR3 protein: CASSLARNTEAFF
CDR3 DNA: TGTGCCAGCAGCTTAGCCAGGAACACTGAAGCTTTCTTT
J gene: TRBJ1-1
V gene: TRBV11-1
D gene: .
clone size: .

CDR3 protein: CASGLDNTEAFF
CDR3 DNA: TGTGCCAGCGGGTTAGACAACACTGAAGCTTTCTTT
J gene: TRBJ1-1
V gene: TRBV2
D gene: .
clone size: .

CDR3 protein: CASSMDRVNQPQHF
CDR3 DNA: TGTGCCAGCTCAATGGACAGGGTCAATCAGCCCCAGCATTTT
J gene: TRBJ1-5
V gene: TRBV18
D gene: TRBD1
clone size: .

CDR3 protein: CASSPSGRPTYEQYF
CDR3 DNA: TGTGCCAGCAGCCCTAGCGGGAGACCGACCTACGAGCAGTACTTC
J gene: TRBJ2-7
V gene: TRBV4-2
D gene: TRBD2
clone size: .

CDR3 protein: CASSLAGTSGIQDTQYF
CDR3 DNA: TGTGCCAGCAGCTTAGCCGGGACTAGCGGGATTCAAGATACGCAGTATTTT
J gene: TRBJ2-3
V gene: TRBV7-8
D gene: TRBD2
clone size: .

CDR3 protein: CASSLMAGVSNEQFF
CDR3 DNA: TGTGCCAGCAGCTTGATGGCGGGAGTAAGCAATGAGCAGTTCTTC
J gene: TRBJ2-1
V gene: TRBV7-2
D gene: TRBD2
clone size: .

CDR3 protein: CASSEAPPRGSHPEQYF
CDR3 DNA: TGTGCCAGCAGTGAAGCGCCCCCCAGGGGGTCACATCCAGAGCAGTACTTC
J gene: TRBJ2-7
V gene: TRBV6-1
D gene: TRBD1
clone size: .

CDR3 protein: CASSQGLGDTEAFF
CDR3 DNA: TGTGCCAGCAGCCAAGGTTTAGGGGACACTGAAGCTTTCTTT
J gene: TRBJ1-1
V gene: TRBV4-2
D gene: .
clone size: few

CDR3 protein: CASSLGPGWSGYTF
CDR3 DNA: TGTGCCAGCAGCTTGGGCCCGGGTTGGAGTGGCTACACCTTC
J gene: TRBJ1-2
V gene: TRBV5-4
D gene: .
clone size: few

CDR3 protein: CASSQDWTRENEQFF
CDR3 DNA: TGCGCCAGCAGCCAAGACTGGACCAGGGAAAATGAGCAGTTCTTC
J gene: TRBJ2-1
V gene: TRBV4-1
D gene: .
clone size: .

CDR3 protein: CASSPGQGVNQPQHF
CDR3 DNA: TGTGCCAGCAGTCCCGGACAGGGGGTAAATCAGCCCCAGCATTTT
J gene: TRBJ1-5
V gene: TRBV28
D gene: TRBD1
clone size: .

CDR3 protein: CASSPPGRVGNYGYTF
CDR3 DNA: TGTGCCAGCAGCCCCCCAGGCAGGGTCGGCAACTATGGCTACACCTTC
J gene: TRBJ1-2
V gene: TRBV2
D gene: .
clone size: .

CDR3 protein: CASSLEPGGPNNEQFF
CDR3 DNA: TGTGCCAGCAGCTTAGAACCGGGAGGACCTAACAATGAGCAGTTCTTC
J gene: TRBJ2-1
V gene: TRBV7-9
D gene: TRBD2
clone size: .

CDR3 protein: CASRETGNNEQFF
CDR3 DNA: TGTGCCAGCAGAGAGACAGGGAACAATGAGCAGTTCTTC
J gene: TRBJ2-1
V gene: TRBV6-5
D gene: TRBD1
clone size: once

CDR3 protein: CASSVAPLTSGRAGEQFF
CDR3 DNA: TGTGCCAGCAGCGTAGCCCCGCTGACTAGCGGGAGGGCCGGTGAGCAGTTCTTC
J gene: TRBJ2-1
V gene: TRBV9
D gene: TRBD2
clone size: .

CDR3 protein: CASSQGRRGIQETQYF
CDR3 DNA: TGTGCCAGCAGCCAAGGGCGGAGGGGAATCCAAGAGACCCAGTACTTC
J gene: TRBJ2-5
V gene: TRBV14
D gene: .
clone size: .

CDR3 protein: CASSLRLAGGGGEQFF
CDR3 DNA: TGTGCCAGCAGCCTTCGACTAGCGGGAGGGGGTGGTGAGCAGTTCTTC
J gene: TRBJ2-1
V gene: TRBV9
D gene: TRBD2
clone size: .

CDR3 protein: CASSPGWLDTQYF
CDR3 DNA: TGTGCCAGCAGCCCGGGCTGGCTAGATACGCAGTATTTT
J gene: TRBJ2-3
V gene: TRBV7-6
D gene: .
clone size: .

CDR3 protein: CASSLGPGSTDTQYF
CDR3 DNA: TGTGCCAGCAGCTTGGGGCCGGGAAGCACAGATACGCAGTATTTT
J gene: TRBJ2-3
V gene: TRBV5-4
D gene: .
clone size: once

CDR3 protein: CASSLALAGGEQYF
CDR3 DNA: TGTGCCAGCAGCTTAGCCCTAGCGGGGGGCGAGCAGTACTTC
J gene: TRBJ2-7
V gene: TRBV7-9
D gene: TRBD2
clone size: .

CDR3 protein: CASSLGGFSGNTIYF
CDR3 DNA: TGTGCCAGCAGCCTGGGGGGCTTCTCTGGAAACACCATATATTTT
J gene: TRBJ1-3
V gene: TRBV9
D gene: .
clone size: .

CDR3 protein: CASSFSGQGANEQFF
CDR3 DNA: TGTGCCAGCAGTTTCTCGGGACAGGGGGCCAATGAGCAGTTCTTC
J gene: TRBJ2-1
V gene: TRBV28
D gene: TRBD1
clone size: .

CDR3 protein: CASSLVWRESGEQYF
CDR3 DNA: TGTGCCAGCAGCTTAGTCTGGCGGGAGTCGGGGGAGCAGTACTTC
J gene: TRBJ2-7
V gene: TRBV11-2
D gene: TRBD2
clone size: once

CDR3 protein: CASSDSSRTAGELFF
CDR3 DNA: TGTGCCAGCAGTGACTCGTCAAGGACTGCCGGGGAGCTGTTTTTT
J gene: TRBJ2-2
V gene: TRBV6-4
D gene: .
clone size: many

CDR3 protein: CASSPGTSGSNEQFF
CDR3 DNA: TGTGCCAGCAGTCCCGGGACTAGCGGGAGCAATGAGCAGTTCTTC
J gene: TRBJ2-1
V gene: TRBV6-4
D gene: TRBD2
clone size: few

CDR3 protein: CASSQLGLAGNTRFF
CDR3 DNA: TGCGCCAGCAGCCAACTTGGACTAGCGGGGAACACCCGGTTCTTC
J gene: TRBJ2-1
V gene: TRBV4-1
D gene: TRBD2
clone size: .

CDR3 protein: CASSLTAGGNTEAFF
CDR3 DNA: TGTGCCAGCAGCTTAACGGCAGGGGGGAACACTGAAGCTTTCTTT
J gene: TRBJ1-1
V gene: TRBV7-3
D gene: TRBD1
clone size: .

CDR3 protein: CASSFSGRAYEQYF
CDR3 DNA: TGCGCCAGCAGCTTTAGCGGGAGGGCCTACGAGCAGTACTTC
J gene: TRBJ2-7
V gene: TRBV5-1
D gene: TRBD2
clone size: .

CDR3 protein: CATSRDLTSGTYEQYF
CDR3 DNA: TGTGCCACCAGCAGAGATCTAACTAGCGGTACCTACGAGCAGTACTTC
J gene: TRBJ2-7
V gene: TRBV15
D gene: TRBD2
clone size: .

CDR3 protein: CASSEVGPLLSGNTIYF
CDR3 DNA: TGTGCCAGCAGTGAAGTCGGACCCCTGCTCTCTGGAAACACCATATATTTT
J gene: TRBJ1-3
V gene: TRBV25-1
D gene: .
clone size: .

CDR3 protein: CASSLGLDTLAKNIQYF
CDR3 DNA: TGTGCCAGCAGCTTAGGATTGGACACCCTAGCCAAAAACATTCAGTACTTC
J gene: TRBJ2-4
V gene: TRBV7-9
D gene: .
clone size: .

CDR3 protein: CASSIRQGGTYEQYF
CDR3 DNA: TGTGCCAGTAGTATTCGACAGGGGGGGACCTACGAGCAGTACTTC
J gene: TRBJ2-7
V gene: TRBV19
D gene: TRBD1
clone size: .

CDR3 protein: CASSDWSSYNEQFF
CDR3 DNA: TGTGCCAGCAGTGATTGGAGCTCCTACAATGAGCAGTTCTTC
J gene: TRBJ2-1
V gene: TRBV6-1
D gene: .
clone size: many

CDR3 protein: CASSPGLAGGETQYF
CDR3 DNA: TGTGCCAGCAGTCCGGGACTAGCGGGAGGGGAGACCCAGTACTTC
J gene: TRBJ2-5
V gene: TRBV28
D gene: TRBD2
clone size: .

CDR3 protein: CASSMIRGTTDTQYF
CDR3 DNA: TGCGCCAGCAGCATGATCCGGGGGACCACAGATACGCAGTATTTT
J gene: TRBJ2-3
V gene: TRBV5-1
D gene: .
clone size: .